A selection of T cell receptor beta chains follows, all from one sample in a study of OX40 agonist ivuxolimab in advanced cancers. Generated by immunoSEQ multiplex PCR, the TCRdb table keeps only in-frame clones and is missing some. The sample carries 97,000 or so clones, about 90% recorded once. The sequencing used CD4+ or CD8+ T cells sorted from blood, collected in a trial of the OX40 agonist ivuxolimab. The source is an adult with an advanced solid tumor such as melanoma, head and neck, liver or kidney cancer. CDR3s include the opening cysteine and the closing phenylalanine or tryptophan. Each record gives: D gene, clone size, V gene, J gene, CDR3 protein, CDR3 DNA. A D gene is named only where the DNA matches it firmly. Some rows mark clone size as missing; the rest say once, few, many or name a class of expanded clone.

>TRBD2|.|TRBV9|TRBJ2-3
CASSVGVLAGRGDTQYF
TGTGCCAGCAGCGTAGGGGTATTAGCGGGACGGGGGGATACGCAGTATTTT
>.|.|TRBV11-1|TRBJ1-4
CASSSGLNEKLFF
TGTGCCAGCAGCTCGGGTCTTAATGAAAAACTGTTTTTT
>.|.|TRBV14|TRBJ2-7
CASSQSYLQSYEQYF
TGTGCCAGCAGCCAGTCCTACCTCCAGTCCTACGAGCAGTACTTC
>.|.|TRBV27|TRBJ2-7
CASSGRGPSYEQYF
TGTGCCAGCAGTGGCAGGGGCCCCTCCTACGAGCAGTACTTC
>.|once|TRBV7-9|TRBJ1-1
CASSLDPLLGAHTEAFF
TGTGCCAGCAGCTTAGATCCTCTCCTTGGAGCCCACACTGAAGCTTTCTTT
>TRBD1|.|TRBV5-1|TRBJ1-1
CASSQGQGSTEAFF
TGCGCCAGCAGCCAGGGACAGGGGAGTACTGAAGCTTTCTTT
>TRBD1|.|TRBV7-6|TRBJ2-2
CASSLVAGGLSGELFF
TGTGCCAGCAGCTTAGTCGCAGGGGGCTTGAGCGGGGAGCTGTTTTTT
>TRBD1|.|TRBV30|TRBJ1-4
CAWSVGTGAEKLFF
TGTGCCTGGAGTGTAGGGACAGGGGCTGAAAAACTGTTTTTT
>.|.|TRBV5-1|TRBJ2-5
CASTRTGLQETQYF
TGCGCCAGCACCAGGACTGGGCTCCAAGAGACCCAGTACTTC
>.|.|TRBV7-9|TRBJ2-5
CASSLGGPETQYF
TGTGCCAGCAGCTTAGGGGGTCCTGAGACCCAGTACTTC
>.|.|TRBV29-1|TRBJ2-3
CSVRLSLSDTQYF
TGCAGCGTACGACTAAGTCTGTCAGATACGCAGTATTTT
>.|.|TRBV19|TRBJ2-7
CASGPDSYEQYF
TGTGCCAGCGGCCCGGACTCCTACGAGCAGTACTTC
>TRBD2|.|TRBV28|TRBJ2-4
CASSRGDGNIQYF
TGTGCCAGCAGCCGGGGGGACGGAAACATTCAGTACTTC
>.|.|TRBV30|TRBJ1-2
CAWRTTRTRYGYTF
TGTGCCTGGAGGACGACACGTACCCGCTATGGCTACACCTTC